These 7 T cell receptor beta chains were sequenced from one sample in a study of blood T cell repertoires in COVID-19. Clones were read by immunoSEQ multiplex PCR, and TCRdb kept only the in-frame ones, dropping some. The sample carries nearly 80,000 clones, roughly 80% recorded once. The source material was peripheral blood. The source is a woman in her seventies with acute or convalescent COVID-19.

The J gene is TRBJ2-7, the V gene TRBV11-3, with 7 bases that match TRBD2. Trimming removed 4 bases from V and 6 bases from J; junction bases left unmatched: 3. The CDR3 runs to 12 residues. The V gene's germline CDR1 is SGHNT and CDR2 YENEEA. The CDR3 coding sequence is TGTGCCAGCAGCTGGACTAGATCCGAGCAGTACTTC. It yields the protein CASSWTRSEQYF.

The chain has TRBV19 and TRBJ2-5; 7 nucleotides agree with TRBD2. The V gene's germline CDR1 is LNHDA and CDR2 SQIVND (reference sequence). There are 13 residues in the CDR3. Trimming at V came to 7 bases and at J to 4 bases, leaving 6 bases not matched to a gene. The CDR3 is CASTGLVGETQYF. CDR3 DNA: TGTGCCAGTACAGGACTAGTTGGAGAGACCCAGTACTTC.

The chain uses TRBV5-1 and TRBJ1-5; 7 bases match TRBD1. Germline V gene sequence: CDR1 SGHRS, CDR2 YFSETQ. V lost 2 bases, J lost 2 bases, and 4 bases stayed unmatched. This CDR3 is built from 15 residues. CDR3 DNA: TGCGCCAGCAGCTTAGAGGGGGCTCGCAATCAGCCCCAGCATTTT. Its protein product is CASSLEGARNQPQHF.

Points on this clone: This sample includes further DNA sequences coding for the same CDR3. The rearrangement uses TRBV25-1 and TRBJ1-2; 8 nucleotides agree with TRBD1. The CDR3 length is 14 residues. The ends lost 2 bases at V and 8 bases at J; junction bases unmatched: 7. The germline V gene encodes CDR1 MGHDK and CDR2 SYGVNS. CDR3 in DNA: TGTGCCAGCAGTGAAGGACAGGGAGCAGTCGGCTACACCTTC. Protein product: CASSEGQGAVGYTF.

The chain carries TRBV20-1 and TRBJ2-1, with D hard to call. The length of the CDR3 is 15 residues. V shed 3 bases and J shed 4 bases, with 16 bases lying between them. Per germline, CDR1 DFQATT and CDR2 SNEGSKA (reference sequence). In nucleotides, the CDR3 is TGCAGTGCTAGTCGTTCTGGCTCCAGATACAATGAGCAGTTCTTC. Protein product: CSASRSGSRYNEQFF.

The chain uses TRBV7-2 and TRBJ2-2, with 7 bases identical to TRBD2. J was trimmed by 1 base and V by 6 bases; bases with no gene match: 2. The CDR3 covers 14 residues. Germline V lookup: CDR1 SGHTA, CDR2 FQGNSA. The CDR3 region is CASRGLVNTGELFF. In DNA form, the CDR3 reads TGTGCCAGCAGAGGACTAGTGAACACCGGGGAGCTGTTTTTT.

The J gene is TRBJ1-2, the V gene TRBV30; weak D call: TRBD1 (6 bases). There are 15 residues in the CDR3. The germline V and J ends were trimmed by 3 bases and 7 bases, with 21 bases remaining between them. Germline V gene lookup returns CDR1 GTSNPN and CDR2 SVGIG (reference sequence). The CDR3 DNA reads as TGTGCCTGGAGGAGCCCGAGGGGGGGCGCAGGTGGCTACACCTTC. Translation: CAWRSPRGGAGGYTF. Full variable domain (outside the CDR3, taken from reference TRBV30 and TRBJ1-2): SQTIHQWPATLVQPVGSPLSLECTVEGTSNPNLYWYRQAAGRGLQLLFYSVGIGQISSEVPQNLSASRPQDRQFILSSKKLLLSDSGFYLCAWRSPRGGAGGYTFGSGTRLTVV.